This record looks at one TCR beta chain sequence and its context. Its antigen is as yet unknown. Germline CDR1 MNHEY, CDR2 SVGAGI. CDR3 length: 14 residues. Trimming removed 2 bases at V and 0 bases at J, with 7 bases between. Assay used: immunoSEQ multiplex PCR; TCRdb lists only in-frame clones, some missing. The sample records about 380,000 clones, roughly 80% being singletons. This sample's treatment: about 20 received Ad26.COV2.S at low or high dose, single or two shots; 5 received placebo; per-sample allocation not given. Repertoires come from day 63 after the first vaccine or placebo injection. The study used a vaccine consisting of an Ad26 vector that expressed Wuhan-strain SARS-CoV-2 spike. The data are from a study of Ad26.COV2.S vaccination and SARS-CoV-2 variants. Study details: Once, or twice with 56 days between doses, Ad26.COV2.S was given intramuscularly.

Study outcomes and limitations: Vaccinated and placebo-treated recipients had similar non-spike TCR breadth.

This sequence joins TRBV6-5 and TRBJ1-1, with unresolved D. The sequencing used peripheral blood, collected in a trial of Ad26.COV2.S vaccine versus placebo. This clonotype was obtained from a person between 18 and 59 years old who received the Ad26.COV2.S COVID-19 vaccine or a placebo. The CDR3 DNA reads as TGTGCCAGCAGTTACGAGAGGCTGAACACTGAAGCTTTCTTT. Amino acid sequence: CASSYERLNTEAFF.